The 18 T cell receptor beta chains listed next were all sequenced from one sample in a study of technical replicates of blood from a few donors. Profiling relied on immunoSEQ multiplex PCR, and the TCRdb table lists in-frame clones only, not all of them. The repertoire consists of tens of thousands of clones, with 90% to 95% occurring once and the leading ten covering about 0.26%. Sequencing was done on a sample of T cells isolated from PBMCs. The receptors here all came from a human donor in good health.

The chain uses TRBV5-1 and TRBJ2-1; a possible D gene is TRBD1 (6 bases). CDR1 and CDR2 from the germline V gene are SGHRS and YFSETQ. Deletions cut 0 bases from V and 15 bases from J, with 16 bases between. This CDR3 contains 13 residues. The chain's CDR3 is CASSLGKQGSPFF. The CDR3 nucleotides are TGCGCCAGCAGCTTGGGGAAACAGGGTTCCCCGTTCTTC.

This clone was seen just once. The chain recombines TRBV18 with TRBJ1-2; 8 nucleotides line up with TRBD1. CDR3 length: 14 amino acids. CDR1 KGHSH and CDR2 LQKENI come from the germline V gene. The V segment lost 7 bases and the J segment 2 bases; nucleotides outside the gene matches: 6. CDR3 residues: CASFGQGANYGYTF. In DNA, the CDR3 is TGTGCCAGCTTTGGACAGGGAGCCAACTATGGCTACACCTTC.

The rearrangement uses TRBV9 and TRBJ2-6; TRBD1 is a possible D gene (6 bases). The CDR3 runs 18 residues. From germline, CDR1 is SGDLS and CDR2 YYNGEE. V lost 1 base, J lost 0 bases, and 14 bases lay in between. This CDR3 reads CASSVLGGRGSGANVLTF. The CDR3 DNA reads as TGTGCCAGCAGCGTACTCGGAGGCAGGGGCTCTGGGGCCAACGTCCTGACTTTC.

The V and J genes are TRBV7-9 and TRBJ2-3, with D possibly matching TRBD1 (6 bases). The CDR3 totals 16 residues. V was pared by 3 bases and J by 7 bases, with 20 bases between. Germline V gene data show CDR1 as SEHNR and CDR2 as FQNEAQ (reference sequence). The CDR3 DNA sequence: TGTGCCAGCAGCTTTAGCCAGGGGTTACCAGATAATACGCAGTATTTT. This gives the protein CASSFSQGLPDNTQYF. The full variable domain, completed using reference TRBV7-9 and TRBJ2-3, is DTGVSQNPRHKITKRGQNVTFRCDPISEHNRLYWYRQTLGQGPEFLTYFQNEAQLEKSRLLSDRFSAERPKGSFSTLEIQRTEQGDSAMYLCASSFSQGLPDNTQYFGPGTRLTVL.

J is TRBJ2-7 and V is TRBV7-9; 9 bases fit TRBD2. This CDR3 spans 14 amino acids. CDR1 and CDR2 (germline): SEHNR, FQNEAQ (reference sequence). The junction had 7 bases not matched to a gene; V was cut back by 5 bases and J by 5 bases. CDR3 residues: CASSQGLAGNEQYF. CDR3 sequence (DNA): TGTGCCAGCAGCCAGGGACTAGCAGGTAACGAGCAGTACTTC.

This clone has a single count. The CDR3, as DNA: TGCGCCAGCAGCCCGGACAGGGGGGTGGTGTCCAACGTCCTGACTTTC. Translation gives CASSPDRGVVSNVLTF. The chain is built from TRBV4-1 and TRBJ2-6, with 10 nucleotides matching TRBD1. V was pared by 4 bases and J by 8 bases, with 8 bases of the junction left unmatched. The germline CDR1 and CDR2 sequences are MGHRA and YSYEKL. The CDR3 is made up of 16 amino acids.

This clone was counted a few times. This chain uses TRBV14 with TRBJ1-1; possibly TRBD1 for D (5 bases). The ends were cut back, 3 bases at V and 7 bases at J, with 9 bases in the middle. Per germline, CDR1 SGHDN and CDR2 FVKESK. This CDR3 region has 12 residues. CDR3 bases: TGTGCCAGCAGCCACGGGACTTATGAAGCTTTCTTT. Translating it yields CASSHGTYEAFF.

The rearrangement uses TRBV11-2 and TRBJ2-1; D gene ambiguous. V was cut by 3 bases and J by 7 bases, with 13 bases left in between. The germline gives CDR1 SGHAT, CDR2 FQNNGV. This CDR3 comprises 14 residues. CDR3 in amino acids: CASSFSARRNEQFF. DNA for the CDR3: TGTGCCAGCAGCTTCTCTGCTAGGCGGAATGAGCAGTTCTTC.

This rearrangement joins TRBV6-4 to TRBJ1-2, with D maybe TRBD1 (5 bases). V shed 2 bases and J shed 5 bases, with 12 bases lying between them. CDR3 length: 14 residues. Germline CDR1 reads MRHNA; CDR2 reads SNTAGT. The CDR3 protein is CASSDPTDDYGYTF. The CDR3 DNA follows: TGTGCCAGCAGTGACCCGACAGACGATTATGGCTACACCTTC.

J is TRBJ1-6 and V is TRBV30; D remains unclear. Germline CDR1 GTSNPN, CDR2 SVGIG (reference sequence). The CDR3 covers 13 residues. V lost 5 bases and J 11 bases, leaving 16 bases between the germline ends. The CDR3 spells CAWGPRGRPPLHF. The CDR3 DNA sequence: TGTGCCTGGGGGCCCCGCGGGAGGCCACCCCTCCACTTT. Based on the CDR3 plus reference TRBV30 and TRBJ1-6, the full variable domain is SQTIHQWPATLVQPVGSPLSLECTVEGTSNPNLYWYRQAAGRGLQLLFYSVGIGQISSEVPQNLSASRPQDRQFILSSKKLLLSDSGFYLCAWGPRGRPPLHFGNGTRLTVT.

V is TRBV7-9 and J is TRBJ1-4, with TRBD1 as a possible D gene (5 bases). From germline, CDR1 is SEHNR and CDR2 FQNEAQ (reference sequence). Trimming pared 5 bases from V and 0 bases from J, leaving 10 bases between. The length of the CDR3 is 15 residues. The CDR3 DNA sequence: TGTGCCAGCAGCCGGGGACTTACAACTAATGAAAAACTGTTTTTT. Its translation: CASSRGLTTNEKLFF.

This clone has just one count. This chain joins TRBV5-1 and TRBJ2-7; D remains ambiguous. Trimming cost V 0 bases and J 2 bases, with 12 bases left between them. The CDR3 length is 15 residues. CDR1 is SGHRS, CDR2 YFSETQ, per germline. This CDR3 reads CASSLVSGSTYEQYF. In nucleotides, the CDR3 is TGCGCCAGCAGCTTGGTCTCAGGCAGTACCTACGAGCAGTACTTC.

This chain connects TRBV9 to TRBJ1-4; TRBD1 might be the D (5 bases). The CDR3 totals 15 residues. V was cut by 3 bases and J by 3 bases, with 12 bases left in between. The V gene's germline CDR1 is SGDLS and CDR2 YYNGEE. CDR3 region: CASSAGTGANEKLFF. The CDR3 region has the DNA TGTGCCAGCAGCGCGGGTACGGGGGCTAATGAAAAACTGTTTTTT.

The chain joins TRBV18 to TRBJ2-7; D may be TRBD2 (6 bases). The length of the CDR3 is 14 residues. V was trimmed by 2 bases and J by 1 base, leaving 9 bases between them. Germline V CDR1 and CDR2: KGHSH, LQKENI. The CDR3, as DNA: TGTGCCAGCTCACCATGGGACTCATCCTACGAGCAGTACTTC. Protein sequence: CASSPWDSSYEQYF.

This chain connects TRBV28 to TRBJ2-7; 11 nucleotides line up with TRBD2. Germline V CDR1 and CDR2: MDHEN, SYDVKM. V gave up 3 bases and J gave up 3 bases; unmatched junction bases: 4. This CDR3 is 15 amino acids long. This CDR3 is CASSLVTSGIYEQYF. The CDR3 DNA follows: TGTGCCAGCAGTTTGGTGACTAGCGGGATCTACGAGCAGTACTTC.

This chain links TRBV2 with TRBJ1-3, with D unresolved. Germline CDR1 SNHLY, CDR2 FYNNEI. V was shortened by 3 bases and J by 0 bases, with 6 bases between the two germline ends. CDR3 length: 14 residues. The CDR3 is CASSDSRSGNTIYF. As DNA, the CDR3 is TGTGCCAGCAGTGACTCTCGCTCTGGAAACACCATATATTTT.

The CDR3 sequence is CASSPDLQYNQPQHF. The CDR3 region has the DNA TGTGCCAGCTCACCAGATCTACAGTACAATCAGCCCCAGCATTTT. V and J are TRBV18 and TRBJ1-5; no reliable D call. Per germline, CDR1 KGHSH and CDR2 LQKENI. This CDR3 region has 15 residues. V was shortened by 2 bases and J by 3 bases, with 11 bases between the two germline ends.

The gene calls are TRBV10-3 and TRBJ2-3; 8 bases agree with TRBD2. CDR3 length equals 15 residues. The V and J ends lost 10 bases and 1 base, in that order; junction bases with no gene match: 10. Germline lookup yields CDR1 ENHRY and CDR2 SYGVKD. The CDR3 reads CATRLQAGGTDTQYF. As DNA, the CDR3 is TGTGCCACCAGGCTCCAAGCGGGGGGCACAGATACGCAGTATTTT.